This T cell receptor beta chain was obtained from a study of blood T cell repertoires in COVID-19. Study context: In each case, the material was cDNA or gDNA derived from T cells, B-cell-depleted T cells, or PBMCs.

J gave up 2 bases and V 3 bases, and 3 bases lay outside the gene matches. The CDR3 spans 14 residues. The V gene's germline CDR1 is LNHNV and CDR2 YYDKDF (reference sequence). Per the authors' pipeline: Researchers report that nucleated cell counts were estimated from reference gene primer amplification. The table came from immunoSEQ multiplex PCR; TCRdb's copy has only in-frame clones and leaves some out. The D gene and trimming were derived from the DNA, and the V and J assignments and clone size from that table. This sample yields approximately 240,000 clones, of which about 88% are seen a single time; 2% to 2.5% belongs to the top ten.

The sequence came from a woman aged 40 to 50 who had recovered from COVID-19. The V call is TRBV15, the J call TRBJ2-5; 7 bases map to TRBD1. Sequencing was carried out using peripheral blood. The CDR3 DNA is TGTGCCACCAGCAGCGGGACAGTACAAGAGACCCAGTACTTC. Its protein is CATSSGTVQETQYF.